These T cell receptor beta chains were read from a single sample in a study of blood T cell repertoires in COVID-19. Data came from immunoSEQ multiplex PCR; TCRdb stores just in-frame clones and leaves some out. The table shows about 100,000 clones, with roughly 92% occurring only once. Sequenced material: peripheral blood. The receptor source for this set is a middle-aged man with active COVID-19. Both conserved end residues are part of each CDR3. D genes are given only for firm matches. The size field is filled for only some rows; it gives once, few, many or a size class.

cdr3_nt	cdr3_aa	v_call	d_call	clone_size	j_call	cdr3_length
TGTGCCAGTAGCGTGCTAGCGGGATTCACAGATACGCAGTATTTT	CASSVLAGFTDTQYF	TRBV19	TRBD2	once	TRBJ2-3	15
TGTGCCAGCAGTTTCGCCAGGGAAGAGACCCAGTACTTC	CASSFAREETQYF	TRBV12-3/TRBV12-4	.	.	TRBJ2-5	13
TGTGCCAGCAGCTCACAAACTACAGGTCGGAACACTGAAGCTTTCTTT	CASSSQTTGRNTEAFF	TRBV11-2	.	.	TRBJ1-1	16
TGCGCCAGCAGCCCGACAGGGGGAAGGGCCTCAGATACGCAGTATTTT	CASSPTGGRASDTQYF	TRBV5-1	TRBD1	.	TRBJ2-3	16
TGCAGTGCTAGAGAGGGCAAGGCCCTCCACTTT	CSAREGKALHF	TRBV20-1	.	.	TRBJ1-6	11
TGTGCCAGCAGTGAACTTTTCCCCGGGGGGGCCAAAAACATTCAGTACTTC	CASSELFPGGAKNIQYF	TRBV2	TRBD2	.	TRBJ2-4	17
TGTGCCAGCAGCTCCGGGACAGGGGTTTGGGAGACCCAGTACTTC	CASSSGTGVWETQYF	TRBV11-2	TRBD1	.	TRBJ2-5	15
TGTGCCAGCCGTAGCGGGGGGAGCACAGATACGCAGTATTTT	CASRSGGSTDTQYF	TRBV6-5	TRBD2	.	TRBJ2-3	14
TGCGCCAGCAAGAGGGACACAAAGGCAAATGAGCAGTTCTTC	CASKRDTKANEQFF	TRBV5-1	.	.	TRBJ2-1	14
TGTGCCAGCAGTTACCTTGACAGAGCTGGAAACACCATATATTTT	CASSYLDRAGNTIYF	TRBV6-6	.	.	TRBJ1-3	15
TGCGCCAGCAGCCCCGCGGGCGGGCTCGAGCAGTACTTC	CASSPAGGLEQYF	TRBV5-1	.	.	TRBJ2-7	13
TGTGCCAGCAGTTACTCCGATCAGTACTCTGGAAACACCATATATTTT	CASSYSDQYSGNTIYF	TRBV6-6	.	.	TRBJ1-3	16
TGTGCCAGCAGCCAAGCTACGGCGGGAGCGGGAGTCACCATATATTTT	CASSQATAGAGVTIYF	TRBV3-1/TRBV3-2	.	.	TRBJ1-3	16
TGTGCCAGCAGCCAACCGGGACAGGGTGGAACTGAAGCTTTCTTT	CASSQPGQGGTEAFF	TRBV3-1/TRBV3-2	TRBD1	.	TRBJ1-1	15
TGCGCCAGCAGCTTTTATACAAACATCTACGAGCAGTACTTC	CASSFYTNIYEQYF	TRBV5-1	.	once	TRBJ2-7	14
TGTGCCAGCAGTTTATACCGACAGGTAGGGACCTACAATGAGCAGTTCTTC	CASSLYRQVGTYNEQFF	TRBV27	.	.	TRBJ2-1	17
TGCGCCAGCAGCTTGGGCCCAGGGGCCACCGGGGAGCTGTTTTTT	CASSLGPGATGELFF	TRBV5-1	.	.	TRBJ2-2	15
TGTGCCAGCATGGGACAGGGGGCGAACACTGAAGCTTTCTTT	CASMGQGANTEAFF	TRBV2	TRBD1	.	TRBJ1-1	14
TGTGCCAGCACCGGGACAGTCAACACTGAAGCTTTCTTT	CASTGTVNTEAFF	TRBV2	TRBD1	.	TRBJ1-1	13
TGTGCCAGCAGTGTCACGGGAGTCAATGAGCAGTTCTTC	CASSVTGVNEQFF	TRBV27	.	.	TRBJ2-1	13
TGTGCCAGCAGTTCCCGAAGCGGCAAAAACATTCAGTACTTC	CASSSRSGKNIQYF	TRBV6-2/TRBV6-3	.	.	TRBJ2-4	14
TGTGCCAGCAGCGAGTCAGGCCTAGCGGGAGGGCGCGAGACCCAGTACTTC	CASSESGLAGGRETQYF	TRBV11-2	TRBD2	.	TRBJ2-5	17
TGTGCCACCAGTGATGTGACCGGGACAGGGATAAGTGAGCAGTTCTTC	CATSDVTGTGISEQFF	TRBV24-1	TRBD1	few	TRBJ2-1	16
TGTGCCAGCAGCCAGGGACTAGCGGGATTCTACAATGAGCAGTTCTTC	CASSQGLAGFYNEQFF	TRBV4-2	TRBD2	few	TRBJ2-1	16
TGCGCCAGCGCCCGGGACAGCTCTAATGAAAAACTGTTTTTT	CASARDSSNEKLFF	TRBV5-1	TRBD1	.	TRBJ1-4	14
TGTGCCAGACGACAGGACCAACGAAACACCATATATTTT	CARRQDQRNTIYF	TRBV2	.	.	TRBJ1-3	13
TGCAGCGTTCGAGGCGGAAATAACTACAATGAGCAGTTCTTC	CSVRGGNNYNEQFF	TRBV29-1	.	.	TRBJ2-1	14
TGTGCCAGCAGCTTCATGGAGACCCAGTACTTC	CASSFMETQYF	TRBV7-2	.	.	TRBJ2-5	11
TGTGCCACCAGTGAAGGGACTTCCAATCAGCCCCAGCATTTT	CATSEGTSNQPQHF	TRBV24-1	.	once	TRBJ1-5	14
TGTGCCAGCAGTTCCTGGAGCGGGAGCGTCAATGAGCAGTTCTTC	CASSSWSGSVNEQFF	TRBV7-2	TRBD2	.	TRBJ2-1	15
TGTGCCAGCAGTGGACCCCGACTCCGCGCTGAAGCTTTCTTT	CASSGPRLRAEAFF	TRBV25-1	.	.	TRBJ1-1	14
TGTGCCAGCAGTGAAGGTCAGGGGTATCAGCCCCAGCATTTT	CASSEGQGYQPQHF	TRBV2	.	.	TRBJ1-5	14
TGTGCCACCAGCCGGGAGAGGAACACTGAAGCTTTCTTT	CATSRERNTEAFF	TRBV15	.	.	TRBJ1-1	13
TGTGCCAGCAGTTCAATGAGCCGGGGGGCCCATGATACGCAGTATTTT	CASSSMSRGAHDTQYF	TRBV6-2/TRBV6-3	.	.	TRBJ2-3	16
TGTGCCAGCAGCCAAGATCAAACTAGCGGGGGGGCGGATACGCAGTATTTT	CASSQDQTSGGADTQYF	TRBV3-1/TRBV3-2	TRBD2	.	TRBJ2-3	17
TGTGCCAGCAGCTTAGTAACAGGGGAGAGAGCCGGGGAGCTGTTTTTT	CASSLVTGERAGELFF	TRBV13	TRBD1	.	TRBJ2-2	16
TGCGCCAGCAGCCCGTACCGGGACAGGGGATACGAGCAGTACTTC	CASSPYRDRGYEQYF	TRBV5-1	TRBD1	few	TRBJ2-7	15
TGTGCCAGCGGGGAGGACATTTACACCGGGGAGCTGTTTTTT	CASGEDIYTGELFF	TRBV6-4	.	.	TRBJ2-2	14
TGTGCCTGGGGCGGGGGCCAAGAGACCCAGTACTTC	CAWGGGQETQYF	TRBV2	TRBD2	.	TRBJ2-5	12
TGCGCCAGCAGCTCCGGGACAGGGGATACCATTCAGTACTTC	CASSSGTGDTIQYF	TRBV5-1	TRBD1	.	TRBJ2-4	14
TGCAGCGTTGTCGTCTCCTACGAGCAGTACTTC	CSVVVSYEQYF	TRBV29-1	.	.	TRBJ2-7	11
TGTGCCAGCAGCCACCAGGGGGCGCGAAGTACTGAAGCTTTCTTT	CASSHQGARSTEAFF	TRBV3-1/TRBV3-2	TRBD1	.	TRBJ1-1	15
TGTGCCAGCAGCGGCTCCGGGACAAACCTTCAAGAGACCCAGTACTTC	CASSGSGTNLQETQYF	TRBV7-8	.	.	TRBJ2-5	16
TGTGCCAGCAGTCTCCCCTCGAGATCCTACGAGCAGTACTTC	CASSLPSRSYEQYF	TRBV6-2/TRBV6-3	.	.	TRBJ2-7	14
TGTGCCAGCAGCTTATCGGGGGGGAGTACAGGCCACGGGGAGCTGTTTTTT	CASSLSGGSTGHGELFF	TRBV7-6	TRBD2	.	TRBJ2-2	17
TGTGCCAGCAGCCAAGGAGTCTACCAAGAGACCCAGTACTTC	CASSQGVYQETQYF	TRBV4-2	.	.	TRBJ2-5	14
TGTGCCAGCAGCTCGGGACAGTACCAAGAGACCCAGTACTTC	CASSSGQYQETQYF	TRBV5-5	TRBD1	.	TRBJ2-5	14
TGTGCCACCAGTGATCGGACTAGCGGGAGGGAAACAGATACGCAGTATTTT	CATSDRTSGRETDTQYF	TRBV24-1	TRBD2	.	TRBJ2-3	17
TGCAGCGTACGACAGGGGTCGGATTCACCCCTCCACTTT	CSVRQGSDSPLHF	TRBV29-1	TRBD1	.	TRBJ1-6	13
TGCGCCAGCAGCCAAGGGAGGTCGTACGGACGACTTAGAAACACCATATATTTT	CASSQGRSYGRLRNTIYF	TRBV4-1	.	once	TRBJ1-3	18